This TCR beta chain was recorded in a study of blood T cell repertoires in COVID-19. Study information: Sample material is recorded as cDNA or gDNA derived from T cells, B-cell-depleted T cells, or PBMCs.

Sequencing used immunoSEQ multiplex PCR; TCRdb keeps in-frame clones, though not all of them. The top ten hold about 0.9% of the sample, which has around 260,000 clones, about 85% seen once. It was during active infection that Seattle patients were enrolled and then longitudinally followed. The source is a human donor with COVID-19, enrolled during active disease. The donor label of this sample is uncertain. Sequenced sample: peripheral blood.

As DNA, the CDR3 is TGTGCCAGCCGACGGCCGGGAGAGACCCAGTACTTC. Translated: CASRRPGETQYF. The rearrangement links TRBV28 to TRBJ2-5; D is unclear. Trimming stripped 8 bases from V and 4 bases from J, with 11 bases between. The CDR3 runs 12 residues. Per germline, CDR1 MDHEN and CDR2 SYDVKM.